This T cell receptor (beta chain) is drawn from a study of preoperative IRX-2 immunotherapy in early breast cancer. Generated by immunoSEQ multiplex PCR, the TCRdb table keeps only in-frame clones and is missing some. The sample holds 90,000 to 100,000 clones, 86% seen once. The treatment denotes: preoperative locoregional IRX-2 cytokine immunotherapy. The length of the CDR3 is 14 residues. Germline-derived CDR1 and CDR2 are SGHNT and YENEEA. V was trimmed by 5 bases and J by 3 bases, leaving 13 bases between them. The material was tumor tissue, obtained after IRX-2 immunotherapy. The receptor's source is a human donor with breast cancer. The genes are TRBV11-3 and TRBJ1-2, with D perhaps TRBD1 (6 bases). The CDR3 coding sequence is TGTGCCAGCAGCCCGGGCGGACAGCACTATGGCTACACCTTC. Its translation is CASSPGGQHYGYTF.